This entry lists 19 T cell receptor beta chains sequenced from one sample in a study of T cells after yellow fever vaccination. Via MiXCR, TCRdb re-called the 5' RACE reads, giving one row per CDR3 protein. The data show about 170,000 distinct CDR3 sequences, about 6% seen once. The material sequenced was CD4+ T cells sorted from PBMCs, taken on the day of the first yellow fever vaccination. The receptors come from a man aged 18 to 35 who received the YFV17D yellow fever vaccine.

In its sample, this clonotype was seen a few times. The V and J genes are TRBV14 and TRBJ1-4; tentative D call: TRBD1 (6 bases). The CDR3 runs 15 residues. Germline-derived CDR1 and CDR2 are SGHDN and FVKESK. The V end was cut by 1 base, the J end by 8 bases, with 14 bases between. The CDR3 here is CASSQGQGTWEKLFF. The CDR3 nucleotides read TGTGCCAGCAGCCAAGGTCAGGGGACCTGGGAAAAACTGTTTTTT. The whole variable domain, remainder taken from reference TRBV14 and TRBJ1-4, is EAGVTQFPSHSVIEKGQTVTLRCDPISGHDNLYWYRRVMGKEIKFLLHFVKESKQDESGMPNNRFLAERTGGTYSTLKVQPAELEDSGVYFCASSQGQGTWEKLFFGSGTQLSVL.

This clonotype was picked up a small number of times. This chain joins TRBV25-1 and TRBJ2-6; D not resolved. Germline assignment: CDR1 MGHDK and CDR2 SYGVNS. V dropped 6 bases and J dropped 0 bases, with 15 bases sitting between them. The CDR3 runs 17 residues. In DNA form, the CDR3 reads TGTGCCAGCAGCGGACGGACCATTAGCTCTGGGGCCAACGTCCTGACTTTC. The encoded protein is CASSGRTISSGANVLTF.

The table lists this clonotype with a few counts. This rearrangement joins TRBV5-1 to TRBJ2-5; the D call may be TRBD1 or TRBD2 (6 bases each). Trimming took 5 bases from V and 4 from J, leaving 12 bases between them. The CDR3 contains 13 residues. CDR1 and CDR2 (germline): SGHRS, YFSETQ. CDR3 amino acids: CASRLEGGETQYF. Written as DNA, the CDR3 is TGCGCCAGCAGGCTCGAGGGGGGAGAGACCCAGTACTTC.

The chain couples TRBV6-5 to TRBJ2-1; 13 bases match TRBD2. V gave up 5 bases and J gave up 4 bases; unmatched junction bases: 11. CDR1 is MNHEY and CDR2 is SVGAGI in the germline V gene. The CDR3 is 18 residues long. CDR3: CASSTTSGGALIYNEQFF. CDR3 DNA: TGTGCCAGCAGTACCACTAGCGGGGGGGCGTTGATATACAATGAGCAGTTCTTC.

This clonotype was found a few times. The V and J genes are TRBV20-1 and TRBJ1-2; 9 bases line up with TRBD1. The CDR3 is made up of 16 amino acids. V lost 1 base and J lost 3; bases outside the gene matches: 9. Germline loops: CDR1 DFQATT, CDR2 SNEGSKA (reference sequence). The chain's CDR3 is CSARGVPGTGYYGYTF. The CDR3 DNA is TGCAGTGCTAGAGGGGTGCCGGGGACAGGGTACTATGGCTACACCTTC.

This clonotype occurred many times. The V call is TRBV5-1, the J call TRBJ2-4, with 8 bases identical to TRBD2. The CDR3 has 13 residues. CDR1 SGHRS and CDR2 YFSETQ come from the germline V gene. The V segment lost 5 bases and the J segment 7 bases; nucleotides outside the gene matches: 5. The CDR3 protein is CASSGTGGNIQYF. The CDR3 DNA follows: TGCGCCAGCAGTGGGACGGGGGGGAACATTCAGTACTTC.

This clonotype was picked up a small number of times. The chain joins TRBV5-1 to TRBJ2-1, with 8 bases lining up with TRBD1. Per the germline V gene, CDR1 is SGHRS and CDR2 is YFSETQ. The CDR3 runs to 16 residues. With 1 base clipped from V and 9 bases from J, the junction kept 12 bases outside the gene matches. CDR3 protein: CASSLRRQGMVGEQFF. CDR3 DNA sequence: TGCGCCAGCAGCTTGCGCCGACAGGGGATGGTTGGTGAGCAGTTCTTC.

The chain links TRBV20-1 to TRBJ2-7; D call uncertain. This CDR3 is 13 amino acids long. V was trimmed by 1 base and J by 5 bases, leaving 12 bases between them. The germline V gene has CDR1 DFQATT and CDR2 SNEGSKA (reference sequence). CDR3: CSARASRTNEQYF. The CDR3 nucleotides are TGCAGTGCTAGAGCATCCAGGACCAACGAGCAGTACTTC.

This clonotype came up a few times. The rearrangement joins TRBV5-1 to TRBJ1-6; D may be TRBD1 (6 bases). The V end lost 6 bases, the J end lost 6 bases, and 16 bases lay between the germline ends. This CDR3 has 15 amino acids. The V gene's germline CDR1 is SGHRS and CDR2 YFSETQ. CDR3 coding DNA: TGCGCCAGCACCAATTCCGGGGGCCCTAATTCACCCCTCCACTTT. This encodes CASTNSGGPNSPLHF.

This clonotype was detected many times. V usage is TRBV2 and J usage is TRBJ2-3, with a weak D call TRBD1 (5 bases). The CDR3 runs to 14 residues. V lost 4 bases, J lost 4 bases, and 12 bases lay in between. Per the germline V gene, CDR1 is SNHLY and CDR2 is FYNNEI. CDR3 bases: TGTGCCAGCAGTGTTATGGGGCCGGCAGATACGCAGTATTTT. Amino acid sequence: CASSVMGPADTQYF.

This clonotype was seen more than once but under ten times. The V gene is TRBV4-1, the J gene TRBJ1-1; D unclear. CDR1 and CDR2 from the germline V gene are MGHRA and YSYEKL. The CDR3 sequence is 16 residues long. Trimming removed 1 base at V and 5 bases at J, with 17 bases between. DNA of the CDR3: TGCGCCAGCAGCCAAGTCGTGCAACGCGGCTGGACTGAAGCTTTCTTT. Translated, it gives CASSQVVQRGWTEAFF.

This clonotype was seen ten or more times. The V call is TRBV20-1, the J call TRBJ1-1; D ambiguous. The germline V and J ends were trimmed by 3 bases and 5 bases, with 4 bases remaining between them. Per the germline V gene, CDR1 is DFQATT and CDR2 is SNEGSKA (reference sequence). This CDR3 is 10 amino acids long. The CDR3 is CSARRTEAFF. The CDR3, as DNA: TGCAGTGCTAGGCGGACTGAAGCTTTCTTT.

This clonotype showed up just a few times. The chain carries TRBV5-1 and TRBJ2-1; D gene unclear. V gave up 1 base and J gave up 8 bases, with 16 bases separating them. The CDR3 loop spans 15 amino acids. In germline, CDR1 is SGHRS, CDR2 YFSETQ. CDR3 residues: CASSLIATKNHEQFF. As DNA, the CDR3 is TGCGCCAGCAGCTTGATCGCGACCAAAAACCATGAGCAGTTCTTC.

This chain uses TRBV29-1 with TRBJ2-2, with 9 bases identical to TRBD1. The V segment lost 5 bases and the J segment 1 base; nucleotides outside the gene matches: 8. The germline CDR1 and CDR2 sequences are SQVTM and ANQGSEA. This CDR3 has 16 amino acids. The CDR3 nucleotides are TGCAGCGTTACCGCGACAGGGGGAGGGAACACCGGGGAGCTGTTTTTT. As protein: CSVTATGGGNTGELFF.

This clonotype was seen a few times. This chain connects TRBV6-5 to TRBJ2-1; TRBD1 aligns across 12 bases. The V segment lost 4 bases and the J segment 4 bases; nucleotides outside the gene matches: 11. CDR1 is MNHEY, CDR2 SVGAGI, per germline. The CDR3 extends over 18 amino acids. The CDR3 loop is CASSSEGGQGARYNEQFF. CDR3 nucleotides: TGTGCCAGCAGTTCGGAAGGGGGACAGGGGGCGCGATACAATGAGCAGTTCTTC.

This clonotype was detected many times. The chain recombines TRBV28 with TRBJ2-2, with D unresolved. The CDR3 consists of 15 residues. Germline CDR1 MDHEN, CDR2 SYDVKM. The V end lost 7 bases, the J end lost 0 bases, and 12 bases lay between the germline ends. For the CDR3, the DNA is TGTGCCAGCACCATGGGTGGGTCGAACACCGGGGAGCTGTTTTTT. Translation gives CASTMGGSNTGELFF.

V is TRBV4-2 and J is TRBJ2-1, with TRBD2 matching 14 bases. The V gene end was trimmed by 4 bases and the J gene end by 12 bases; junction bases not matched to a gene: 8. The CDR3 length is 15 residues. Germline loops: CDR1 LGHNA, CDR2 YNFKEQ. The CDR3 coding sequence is TGTGCCAGCAGCCGGCCGGGACTAGCGGGGGTTGGGCAGTTCTTC. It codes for CASSRPGLAGVGQFF.

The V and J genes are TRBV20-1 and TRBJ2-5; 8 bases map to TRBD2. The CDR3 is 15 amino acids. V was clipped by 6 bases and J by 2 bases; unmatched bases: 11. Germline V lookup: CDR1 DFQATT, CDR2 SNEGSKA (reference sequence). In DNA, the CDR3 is TGCAGTGCCGCAGGGCCTAGCGGGCGACAAGAGACCCAGTACTTC. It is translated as CSAAGPSGRQETQYF.

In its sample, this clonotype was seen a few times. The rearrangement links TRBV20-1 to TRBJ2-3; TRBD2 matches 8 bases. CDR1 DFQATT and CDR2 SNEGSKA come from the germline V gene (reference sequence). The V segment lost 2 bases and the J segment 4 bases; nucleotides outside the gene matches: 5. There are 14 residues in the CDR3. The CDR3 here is CSARRGGLSDTQYF. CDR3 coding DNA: TGCAGTGCTAGACGCGGGGGGCTCTCAGATACGCAGTATTTT.